What follows are 18 T cell receptor beta chains derived from one specimen sequenced in a study of blood T cell repertoires in COVID-19 (dated by TCRdb to 2019 to 2021). Libraries were made using the immunoSEQ multiplex PCR assay. The clones in this table, taken by TCRdb from immuneACCESS, are in-frame only. Not every clone is retained; where verified, under half of the shortfall comes from an unresolved V gene, and the cause of the rest is unknown. The sample records 250,000 to 300,000 clones, about 88% of which are singletons. The top ten clonotypes cover about 4% of the sample. Sequenced input: peripheral blood. The receptor set was obtained from a man aged 18-30 years with active or convalescent COVID-19.

V gene TRBV5-1 combines with J gene TRBJ1-1; D remains unclear. With 0 bases removed from V and 1 base from J, the gap between germline ends came to 10 bases. The length of the CDR3 is 15 residues. Germline assignment: CDR1 SGHRS and CDR2 YFSETQ. CDR3 in DNA: TGCGCCAGCAGCTTGGCCCAGGTGGCGAACACTGAAGCTTTCTTT. Translation: CASSLAQVANTEAFF.

V is TRBV11-2 and J is TRBJ1-2; D gene ambiguous. The germline V gene encodes CDR1 SGHAT and CDR2 FQNNGV. The CDR3 runs 15 residues. The V and J ends lost 0 bases and 5 bases respectively, with 13 bases between them. DNA of the CDR3: TGTGCCAGCAGCTTAGATTATCAAGGAGATTATGGCTACACCTTC. Protein product: CASSLDYQGDYGYTF. Complete variable domain (other parts from reference TRBV11-2 and TRBJ1-2): EAGVAQSPRYKIIEKRQSVAFWCNPISGHATLYWYQQILGQGPKLLIQFQNNGVVDDSQLPKDRFSAERLKGVDSTLKIQPAKLEDSAVYLCASSLDYQGDYGYTFGSGTRLTVV.

The J gene is TRBJ2-1, the V gene TRBV28, with a weak D call TRBD1 (6 bases). This CDR3 is built from 14 residues. The germline V gene encodes CDR1 MDHEN and CDR2 SYDVKM. The V and J ends lost 6 bases and 6 bases respectively, with 15 bases between them. CDR3 sequence: CASSQLVGGNEQFF. The DNA for the CDR3 is TGTGCCAGCAGCCAACTGGTAGGGGGCAATGAGCAGTTCTTC. Drawing the rest from reference TRBV28 and TRBJ2-1, the complete variable domain is DVKVTQSSRYLVKRTGEKVFLECVQDMDHENMFWYRQDPGLGLRLIYFSYDVKMKEKGDIPEGYSVSREKKERFSLILESASTNQTSMYLCASSQLVGGNEQFFGPGTRLTVL.

J is TRBJ1-6 and V is TRBV10-3; a possible D gene is TRBD1 (5 bases). CDR1 and CDR2 (germline): ENHRY, SYGVKD. The CDR3 spans 13 residues. V was clipped by 6 bases and J by 9 bases, with 12 bases between them. The CDR3 region has the DNA TGTGCCATCAGGGGGGGGAATATTTCACCCCTCCACTTT. Its protein is CAIRGGNISPLHF.

CDR3 region: CASSPHEGAPETQYF. CDR3 coding DNA: TGTGCCAGCAGCCCCCATGAGGGGGCCCCAGAGACCCAGTACTTC. The chain carries TRBV12-1 and TRBJ2-5; the table's D call, TRBD1, was not checked against the DNA. TRBV12-1 is recorded as a pseudogene. The CDR3 consists of 15 residues.

The chain employs TRBV5-6 and TRBJ2-5; 9 positions agree with TRBD2. This CDR3 contains 14 residues. From germline, CDR1 is SGHDT and CDR2 YYEEEE. With V trimmed by 6 bases and J by 5 bases, 8 bases remained unmatched. CDR3 DNA: TGTGCCAGCAATATAGCGGGGGCTGGGGAGACCCAGTACTTC. Protein product: CASNIAGAGETQYF.

This clone was picked up one time. This chain joins TRBV24-1 and TRBJ2-7; 8 bases fit TRBD2. The CDR3 totals 15 residues. Germline trimming cut 4 bases from V and 4 bases from J; bases unmatched to any gene: 8. Looked up from germline, CDR1 is KGHDR and CDR2 is SFDVKD. This CDR3 is CATSESSGSVYEQYF. DNA for the CDR3: TGTGCCACCAGTGAATCCAGCGGGAGTGTATACGAGCAGTACTTC.

The chain links TRBV28 to TRBJ1-5, with a tentative D call TRBD1 (5 bases). The V end lost 5 bases, the J end lost 6 bases, and 20 bases lay between the germline ends. Germline lookup yields CDR1 MDHEN and CDR2 SYDVKM. The CDR3 loop spans 16 amino acids. The CDR3 protein is CASSTPGGGESQPQHF. CDR3 nucleotide sequence: TGTGCCAGCAGTACCCCGGGGGGAGGGGAGAGTCAGCCCCAGCATTTT. The full variable domain, in which reference TRBV28 and TRBJ1-5 provide the parts outside the CDR3, is DVKVTQSSRYLVKRTGEKVFLECVQDMDHENMFWYRQDPGLGLRLIYFSYDVKMKEKGDIPEGYSVSREKKERFSLILESASTNQTSMYLCASSTPGGGESQPQHFGDGTRLSIL.

In its sample, this clone was seen a few times. The rearrangement joins TRBV2 to TRBJ1-2, with 8 bases matching TRBD1. Trimming removed 6 bases from V and 3 bases from J; junction bases left unmatched: 6. Germline CDR1 is SNHLY and CDR2 is FYNNEI. The length of the CDR3 is 14 residues. The CDR3 loop reads CASRVTTGDYGYTF. The CDR3 region has the DNA TGTGCCAGCAGAGTTACGACAGGGGACTATGGCTACACCTTC.

This clone was counted between two and nine times. The rearrangement links TRBV9 to TRBJ2-5, with D maybe TRBD2 (5 bases). V was shortened by 3 bases and J by 2 bases, with 20 bases between the two germline ends. CDR3 length: 17 amino acids. Looked up from germline, CDR1 is SGDLS and CDR2 is YYNGEE. Here the CDR3 reads CASSAVASSGVQETQYF. For the CDR3, the DNA is TGTGCCAGCAGCGCCGTAGCGTCTTCCGGGGTTCAAGAGACCCAGTACTTC.

The chain combines TRBV5-5 with TRBJ2-7; D not resolved. CDR1 and CDR2 from the germline V gene are SGHKS and YYEKEE (reference sequence). V was cut by 2 bases and J by 3 bases, with 12 bases left in between. The CDR3 extends over 14 amino acids. Here the CDR3 reads CASSLVAGNYEQYF. The CDR3 DNA reads as TGTGCCAGCAGCTTAGTTGCAGGAAACTACGAGCAGTACTTC.

This chain connects TRBV5-4 to TRBJ1-2, with D hard to call. The germline V gene encodes CDR1 SGHNT and CDR2 YYREEE (reference sequence). The CDR3 consists of 14 residues. V lost 6 bases and J lost 5, with 17 bases in between. The CDR3 is CASTIATSSYGYTF. The CDR3 DNA is TGTGCCAGCACCATCGCGACTTCGAGTTATGGCTACACCTTC.

The chain joins TRBV10-3 to TRBJ1-1; 7 bases match TRBD1. J lost 4 bases, V lost 0 bases, and 5 bases had no gene match. The V gene's germline CDR1 is ENHRY and CDR2 SYGVKD. The CDR3 covers 15 residues. This chain's CDR3 is CAISESEGGSTEAFF. The DNA for the CDR3 is TGTGCCATCAGTGAGTCGGAAGGGGGCAGCACTGAAGCTTTCTTT.

The CDR3 nucleotides read TGTGCCAGCAGCCCCAGTCCCGGGACAGGATCCACAGATACGCAGTATTTT. Translating it yields CASSPSPGTGSTDTQYF. The chain uses TRBV7-2 and TRBJ2-3; 8 positions agree with TRBD1. Losses at the gene ends were 5 bases for V and 2 bases for J; bases not matched to a gene: 12. Germline CDR1 reads SGHTA; CDR2 reads FQGNSA. The CDR3 runs to 17 residues.

The rearrangement joins TRBV3-1 (or the pseudogene TRBV3-2) to TRBJ1-1; TRBD1 aligns across 7 bases. CDR1 and CDR2 (germline): LGHDT, YNNKEL (reference sequence). After removal of 6 bases from V and 5 bases from J, the junction contained 9 bases not matched to a gene. The length of the CDR3 is 14 residues. The CDR3 here is CASRQLSRGTEAFF. CDR3 DNA sequence: TGTGCCAGCAGGCAATTAAGCAGGGGGACTGAAGCTTTCTTT.

J is TRBJ2-7 and V is TRBV6-5, with a weak D call TRBD2 (6 bases). The ends were cut back, 5 bases at V and 2 bases at J, with 10 bases in the middle. Germline values: CDR1 MNHEY, CDR2 SVGAGI. The CDR3 covers 13 residues. For the CDR3, the DNA is TGTGCCAGCAGTCCGCGGGGTCCCTACGAGCAGTACTTC. Amino acid sequence: CASSPRGPYEQYF.

V gene TRBV11-1 combines with J gene TRBJ2-5, with 10 bases fitting TRBD2. The V and J ends lost 6 bases and 4 bases, in that order; junction bases with no gene match: 8. Germline V gene sequence: CDR1 SGHAT, CDR2 FQDESV (reference sequence). The CDR3 is made up of 15 amino acids. Here the CDR3 reads CASSATSGAVETQYF. The CDR3 coding sequence is TGTGCCAGCAGTGCCACTAGCGGGGCGGTAGAGACCCAGTACTTC.

The rearrangement uses TRBV6-5 and TRBJ1-5, with a weak D call TRBD1 (6 bases). The germline gives CDR1 MNHEY, CDR2 SVGAGI. There are 15 residues in the CDR3. Trimming cost V 5 bases and J 2 bases, with 13 bases left between them. The CDR3 DNA follows: TGTGCCAGCAGTATCACCAGGGGCGGCAATCAGCCCCAGCATTTT. Residues: CASSITRGGNQPQHF.